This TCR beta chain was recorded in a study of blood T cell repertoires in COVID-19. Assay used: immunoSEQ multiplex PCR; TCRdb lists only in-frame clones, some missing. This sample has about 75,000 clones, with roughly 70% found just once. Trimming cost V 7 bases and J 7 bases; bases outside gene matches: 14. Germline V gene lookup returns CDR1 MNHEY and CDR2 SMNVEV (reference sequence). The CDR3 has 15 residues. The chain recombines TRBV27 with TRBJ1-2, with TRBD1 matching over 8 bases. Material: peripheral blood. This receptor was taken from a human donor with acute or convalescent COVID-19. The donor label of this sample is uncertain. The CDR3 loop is CASKDLDRDGFGYTF. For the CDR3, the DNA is TGTGCCAGCAAGGACCTGGACAGGGATGGCTTTGGCTACACCTTC.